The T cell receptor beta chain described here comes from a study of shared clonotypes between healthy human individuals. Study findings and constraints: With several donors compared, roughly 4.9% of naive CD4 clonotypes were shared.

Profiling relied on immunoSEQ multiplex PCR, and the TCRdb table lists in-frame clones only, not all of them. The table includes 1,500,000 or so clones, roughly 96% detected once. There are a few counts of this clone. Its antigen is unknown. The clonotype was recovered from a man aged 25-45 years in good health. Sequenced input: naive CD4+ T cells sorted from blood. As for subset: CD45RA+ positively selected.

The CDR3 protein is CASSPRQGNYGYTF. The CDR3, as DNA: TGCGCCAGCAGCCCACGACAGGGAAACTATGGCTACACCTTC. The chain joins TRBV5-1 to TRBJ1-2; 7 bases agree with TRBD1. V lost 4 bases, J lost 2 bases, and 5 bases stayed unmatched. Germline CDR1 reads SGHRS; CDR2 reads YFSETQ. This CDR3 has 14 amino acids.